The present T cell receptor beta chain was sequenced within a study of blood T cell repertoires in COVID-19. This clone was detected only once. Sequencing was performed with immunoSEQ multiplex PCR; in TCRdb, only in-frame clones are kept and a portion is missing. Of roughly 190,000 clones in the sample, roughly 87% were seen once. Germline V gene data show CDR1 as GTSNPN and CDR2 as SVGIG (reference sequence). The ends lost 1 base at V and 4 bases at J; junction bases unmatched: 7. CDR3 length: 15 residues. The origin of this receptor is a woman aged 25-40 years who had recovered from COVID-19. The rearrangement links TRBV30 to TRBJ2-3; 8 nucleotides match TRBD2. Sequencing input: PBMCs or T cells enriched from blood (not recorded which). The DNA of the CDR3 is TGTGCCTGGAGTGATCGGGGGGGCCTATCAGATACGCAGTATTTT. Protein sequence: CAWSDRGGLSDTQYF.